The text below deals with one T cell receptor beta chain. What it binds is unknown. V was pared by 5 bases and J by 0 bases, with 7 bases between. Germline lookup yields CDR1 GTSNPN and CDR2 SVGIG (reference sequence). This CDR3 spans 13 amino acids. Time point here: week 23, last vaccination. Every vaccination contained 300 ug of the mutant IDH1 20-mer peptide and was paired with topical imiquimod. Measured with immunoSEQ multiplex PCR; TCRdb has only the in-frame clones, and not every one. The sample carries 60,000 to 85,000 clones, around 83% recorded once. These data belong to a study of a mutant IDH1 vaccine in newly diagnosed glioma.

This TCR derives from a woman aged 45-65 years with glioma. The sample was PBMCs, taken from a glioma patient whose treatment included an IDH1 peptide vaccine. This sequence joins TRBV30 and TRBJ2-2; D remains unclear. Written as DNA, the CDR3 is TGTGCCTGGGGCGGATCGAACACCGGGGAGCTGTTTTTT. This translates into CAWGGSNTGELFF.